Shown below are 21 T cell receptor beta chains from a single sample sequenced in a study of technical replicates of blood from several donors. Assay: immunoSEQ multiplex PCR; the TCRdb copy retains only in-frame clones and omits some. The data show 80,000 to 100,000 clones, with 90% to 95% seen just once and 0.25% to 0.3% held by the top ten. The source material was T cells isolated from PBMCs. The receptors derive from a human donor in good health.

V usage is TRBV7-6 and J usage is TRBJ2-1; unclear D gene. Looked up from germline, CDR1 is SGHVS and CDR2 is FNYEAQ. Trimming removed 5 bases at V and 9 bases at J, with 14 bases between. The CDR3 is 13 amino acids. CDR3 amino acids: CASSPPKRGEQFF. DNA of the CDR3: TGTGCCAGCAGCCCCCCGAAGAGAGGTGAGCAGTTCTTC.

This chain joins TRBV9 and TRBJ2-5, with TRBD2 matching over 8 bases. Germline lookup yields CDR1 SGDLS and CDR2 YYNGEE. The CDR3 is 16 residues long. V lost 6 bases and J lost 4; bases outside the gene matches: 14. The CDR3 region has the DNA TGTGCCAGCAACTCCCCGGGGGGGAATGGGCGAGAGACCCAGTACTTC. It specifies CASNSPGGNGRETQYF.

This chain joins TRBV28 and TRBJ2-5; 8 nucleotides line up with TRBD1. Germline CDR1 reads MDHEN; CDR2 reads SYDVKM. The V segment lost 6 bases and the J segment 5 bases; nucleotides outside the gene matches: 5. This CDR3 contains 13 residues. DNA of the CDR3: TGTGCCAGCAGGTCCAGGGGGCAGGAGACCCAGTACTTC. Amino acid sequence: CASRSRGQETQYF.

The sample holds one count of this clone. The CDR3 reads CASTGSAGQADDQPQHF. CDR3 bases: TGTGCCAGCACAGGGAGCGCGGGACAGGCAGACGATCAGCCCCAGCATTTT. This rearrangement joins TRBV28 to TRBJ1-5; 8 bases are a match to TRBD1. The germline CDR1 and CDR2 sequences are MDHEN and SYDVKM. The CDR3 is made up of 17 amino acids. With V trimmed by 7 bases and J by 5 bases, 16 bases remained unmatched.

The chain has TRBV5-1 and TRBJ2-7; 7 nucleotides align to TRBD2. This CDR3 has 16 residues. The junction had 13 bases not matched to a gene; V was cut back by 0 bases and J by 7 bases. Germline CDR1 reads SGHRS; CDR2 reads YFSETQ. Written as DNA, the CDR3 is TGCGCCAGCAGCTTGGAGTCGCGACTAGCTGCGGGGGAGCAGTACTTC. It yields the protein CASSLESRLAAGEQYF. The whole variable domain, remainder taken from reference TRBV5-1 and TRBJ2-7, is KAGVTQTPRYLIKTRGQQVTLSCSPISGHRSVSWYQQTPGQGLQFLFEYFSETQRNKGNFPGRFSGRQFSNSRSEMNVSTLELGDSALYLCASSLESRLAAGEQYFGPGTRLTVT.

This clone was found a few times. The V call is TRBV7-9, the J call TRBJ2-1; 8 bases match TRBD2. The junction had 9 bases not matched to a gene; V was cut back by 5 bases and J by 3 bases. Germline CDR1 reads SEHNR; CDR2 reads FQNEAQ (reference sequence). This CDR3 has 16 residues. CDR3 amino acids: CASSPARTSSYNEQFF. In nucleotides, the CDR3 is TGTGCCAGCAGCCCCGCTCGGACTAGCAGCTACAATGAGCAGTTCTTC.

This sequence joins TRBV5-1 and TRBJ2-3; D unclear. The germline V gene has CDR1 SGHRS and CDR2 YFSETQ. The length of the CDR3 is 13 residues. Deletions cut 4 bases from V and 4 bases from J, with 10 bases between. In DNA, the CDR3 is TGCGCCAGCAGCGTATTTGTGTCAGATACGCAGTATTTT. It translates to CASSVFVSDTQYF.

The gene calls are TRBV7-2 and TRBJ2-7, with 13 bases lining up with TRBD2. The CDR3 has 16 amino acids. Germline trimming cut 5 bases from V and 3 bases from J; bases unmatched to any gene: 7. Per the germline V gene, CDR1 is SGHTA and CDR2 is FQGNSA. CDR3 in amino acids: CASSMRTSGRLYEQYF. As DNA, the CDR3 is TGTGCCAGCAGCATGAGGACTAGCGGGAGACTCTACGAGCAGTACTTC.

The genes are TRBV6-5 and TRBJ2-7, with D maybe TRBD1 (5 bases). The germline CDR1 and CDR2 sequences are MNHEY and SVGAGI. The CDR3 contains 15 residues. V lost 0 bases to trimming and J lost 7 bases, with 16 bases between them. This CDR3 is CASSYSRTTPREQYF. The CDR3 nucleotides read TGTGCCAGCAGTTACTCCAGGACAACCCCGAGGGAGCAGTACTTC.

V gene TRBV27 combines with J gene TRBJ1-4, with D possibly TRBD1 on 6 matching bases. Trimming removed 5 bases from V and 9 bases from J, with 10 bases in between. This CDR3 region has 12 residues. Germline V gene lookup returns CDR1 MNHEY and CDR2 SMNVEV (reference sequence). The CDR3 loop reads CASSGGYKKLFF. CDR3 nucleotides: TGTGCCAGCAGTGGGGGCTATAAAAAACTGTTTTTT.

CDR3 residues: CASSVVLGGWGTEQFF. CDR3 bases: TGTGCCAGCAGCGTAGTCCTCGGGGGGTGGGGAACGGAGCAGTTCTTC. V is TRBV9 and J is TRBJ2-1, with 7 bases that match TRBD2. The trim removed 0 bases at V and 10 bases at J, leaving 13 bases unmatched. CDR1 is SGDLS, CDR2 YYNGEE, per germline. The CDR3 length is 16 residues.

The chain carries TRBV18 and TRBJ1-3; possibly TRBD1 for D (5 bases). This CDR3 spans 13 amino acids. From germline, CDR1 is KGHSH and CDR2 LQKENI. Trimming left V 4 bases short and J 2 bases short, with 6 bases between. The CDR3 sequence is CASSRGAGNTIYF. Here the CDR3 DNA reads TGTGCCAGCTCACGGGGGGCTGGAAACACCATATATTTT.

This chain links TRBV6-1 with TRBJ1-3, with TRBD1 as a possible D gene (5 bases). Germline V gene sequence: CDR1 MNHNS, CDR2 SASEGT. V was shortened by 2 bases and J by 3 bases, with 17 bases between the two germline ends. The CDR3 is made up of 17 amino acids. In DNA, the CDR3 is TGTGCCAGCAGTGAATACCCGACAGTAACTAATGGAAACACCATATATTTT. Translated: CASSEYPTVTNGNTIYF.

This clone was seen a handful of times. This rearrangement joins TRBV7-9 to TRBJ1-2; D ambiguous. This CDR3 is built from 14 residues. In germline, CDR1 is SEHNR, CDR2 FQNEAQ (reference sequence). V was clipped by 1 base and J by 2 bases, with 8 bases between them. The CDR3 region is CASSLDAGNYGYTF. CDR3 nucleotides: TGTGCCAGCAGCTTAGATGCGGGGAACTATGGCTACACCTTC.

The rearrangement links TRBV7-6 to TRBJ1-1, with D possibly matching TRBD1 (5 bases). This CDR3 has 17 residues. Germline V gene sequence: CDR1 SGHVS, CDR2 FNYEAQ. V lost 1 base to trimming and J lost 3 bases, with 18 bases between them. Written as DNA, the CDR3 is TGTGCCAGCAGCTTAGTGGGGGGGGATGTTTTTTACACTGAAGCTTTCTTT. The encoded protein is CASSLVGGDVFYTEAFF.

This sequence joins TRBV11-2 and TRBJ2-5; 10 bases are a match to TRBD2. J was trimmed by 4 bases and V by 1 base; bases with no gene match: 12. The V gene's germline CDR1 is SGHAT and CDR2 FQNNGV. There are 18 residues in the CDR3. This chain's CDR3 is CASSLAIAGGRVGETQYF. CDR3 nucleotides: TGTGCCAGCAGCTTAGCGATAGCGGGGGGTAGGGTGGGAGAGACCCAGTACTTC.

Only a few counts were recorded for this clone. This chain links TRBV6-1 with TRBJ1-6; D may be TRBD1 (5 bases). Trimming took off 1 base at V and 11 bases at J, with 21 bases between the two ends. The CDR3 extends over 17 amino acids. Per the germline V gene, CDR1 is MNHNS and CDR2 is SASEGT. CDR3 nucleotides: TGTGCCAGCAGTGAAGAGGGAGGGTGGGGGGTTAAGACACCCCTCCACTTT. Amino acids: CASSEEGGWGVKTPLHF.

This chain links TRBV2 with TRBJ1-4, with 9 bases identical to TRBD1. Germline V CDR1 and CDR2: SNHLY, FYNNEI. The CDR3 extends over 14 amino acids. Trimming removed 6 bases from V and 5 bases from J; junction bases left unmatched: 4. The CDR3 here is CASSLQGANEKLFF. For the CDR3, the DNA is TGTGCCAGCAGCCTACAGGGGGCAAATGAAAAACTGTTTTTT.

This clone was seen just once. CDR3 in amino acids: CASSGPTGATPYEQYF. As DNA, the CDR3 is TGCGCCAGCAGTGGACCGACAGGGGCAACACCCTACGAGCAGTACTTC. This chain joins TRBV10-1 and TRBJ2-7; 8 bases agree with TRBD1. The germline CDR1 and CDR2 sequences are WNHNN and SYGVQD (reference sequence). The CDR3 has 16 amino acids. Trimming removed 4 bases from V and 2 bases from J; junction bases left unmatched: 10.

This chain links TRBV28 with TRBJ2-5, with TRBD1 matching 7 bases. The germline CDR1 and CDR2 sequences are MDHEN and SYDVKM. The CDR3 sequence is 15 residues long. The V gene end was trimmed by 9 bases and the J gene end by 2 bases; junction bases not matched to a gene: 12. The CDR3 sequence: CARFKGALVQETQYF. The CDR3 DNA follows: TGTGCCAGGTTTAAGGGGGCGCTGGTTCAAGAGACCCAGTACTTC.

V gene TRBV4-2 combines with J gene TRBJ1-1; no clear D gene. Looked up from germline, CDR1 is LGHNA and CDR2 is YNFKEQ. V was pared by 2 bases and J by 0 bases, with 10 bases between. The CDR3 runs 15 residues. The CDR3 DNA follows: TGTGCCAGCAGCCAACCCGACTTCATGAACACTGAAGCTTTCTTT. Translated, it gives CASSQPDFMNTEAFF.